This T cell receptor (beta chain) stems from a study of beta chain features in type 1 diabetes. V dropped 3 bases and J dropped 5; count of bases not matched to a gene: 4. CDR1 KGHSH and CDR2 LQKENI come from the germline V gene. This CDR3 contains 13 residues. This clone was found a few times. The antigen is not known. Other DNA sequences in the same sample also yield this CDR3. Reverse transcribing all isolated RNA meant expressed TCRB transcripts were sequenced. Repertoires were generated with immunoSEQ multiplex PCR, while TCRdb's copy carries only in-frame clones and drops some. The table records almost 350,000 clones, roughly 8% of them present only once. Overall study results and limits: Reads derived from cDNA could over-represent cells showing high TCR expression.

The sequence was obtained from a woman between 18 and 30 years old in good health. What was sequenced was central memory CD4+ T cells from blood. The chain links TRBV18 to TRBJ2-7; TRBD1 matches at 7 bases. The CDR3 here is CASSPRGSNEQYF. The CDR3 DNA follows: TGTGCCAGCTCACCCAGGGGGTCCAACGAGCAGTACTTC. The full variable domain, completed using reference TRBV18 and TRBJ2-7, is NAGVMQNPRHLVRRRGQEARLRCSPMKGHSHVYWYRQLPEEGLKFMVYLQKENIIDESGMPKERFSAEFPKEGPSILRIQQVVRGDSAAYFCASSPRGSNEQYFGPGTRLTVT.